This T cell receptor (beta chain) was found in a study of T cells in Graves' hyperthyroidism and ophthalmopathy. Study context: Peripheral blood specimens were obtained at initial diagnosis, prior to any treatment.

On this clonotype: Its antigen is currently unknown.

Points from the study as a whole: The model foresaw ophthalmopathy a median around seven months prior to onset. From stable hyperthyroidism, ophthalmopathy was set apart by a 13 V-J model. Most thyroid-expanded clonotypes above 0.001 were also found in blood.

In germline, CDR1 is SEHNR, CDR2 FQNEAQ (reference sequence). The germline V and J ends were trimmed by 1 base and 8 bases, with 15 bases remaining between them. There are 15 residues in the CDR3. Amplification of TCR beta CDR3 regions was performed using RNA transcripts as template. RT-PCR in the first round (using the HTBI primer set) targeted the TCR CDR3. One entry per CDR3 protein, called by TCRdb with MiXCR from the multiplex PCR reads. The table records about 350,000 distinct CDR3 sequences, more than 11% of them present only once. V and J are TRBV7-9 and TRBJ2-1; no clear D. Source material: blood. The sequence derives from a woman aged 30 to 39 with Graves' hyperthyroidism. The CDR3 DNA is TGTGCCAGCAGCTTAGGACCCTGGCGTACCCATGAGCAGTTCTTC. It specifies CASSLGPWRTHEQFF. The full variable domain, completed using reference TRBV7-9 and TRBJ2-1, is DTGVSQNPRHKITKRGQNVTFRCDPISEHNRLYWYRQTLGQGPEFLTYFQNEAQLEKSRLLSDRFSAERPKGSFSTLEIQRTEQGDSAMYLCASSLGPWRTHEQFFGPGTRLTVL.